This TCR beta chain derives from a study of patients and donors after allogeneic stem cell transplantation. This clonotype was seen a handful of times. TCRdb called the RT-PCR reads again in MiXCR, with one record for every CDR3 protein. In the table there are around 29,000 distinct CDR3 sequences, around 33% of which are singletons. The sample was blood, either unsorted or a sorted T cell fraction (not recorded which). This receptor was taken from a human donor who was either an allogeneic HSCT recipient or a stem cell or donor lymphocyte infusion donor (not recorded which). It is not recorded whose cells these are; they may come from a transplant donor.

The CDR3 loop is CASSTRASIVETQYF. CDR3 bases: TGCGCCAGCAGCACCCGGGCCTCGATTGTAGAGACCCAGTACTTC. This sequence joins TRBV4-3 and TRBJ2-5; D uncertain. The ends were cut back, 5 bases at V and 4 bases at J, with 17 bases in the middle. The CDR3 totals 15 residues. Germline V gene lookup returns CDR1 LGHNA and CDR2 YSLEER.